These T cell receptor beta chains were read from a single sample in a study of T-cell memory formation after mild COVID-19. TCRdb reprocessed the 5' RACE reads with MiXCR, giving one entry per CDR3 protein. The sample contains hundreds of thousands of distinct CDR3 sequences, around 21% of which appear only once. Sequenced material: PBMCs or a T cell subset sorted from them (not recorded which). These receptor sequences come from an adult woman who had mild COVID-19 (a few samples of this study predate the infection). Cell type and time point are not known. CDR3s include the opening cysteine and the closing phenylalanine or tryptophan. A D gene is named only where the DNA matches it firmly. Only some rows state a clone size, as once, few, many or a class for expanded clones.

j_call: TRBJ1-2
d_call: -
clone_size: -
v_call: TRBV6-5
cdr3_length: 14
cdr3_aa: CASSPLGGFFGYTF
cdr3_nt: TGTGCCAGCAGCCCCTTGGGGGGTTTTTTTGGCTACACCTTC

j_call: TRBJ2-2
d_call: TRBD2
clone_size: -
v_call: TRBV7-6
cdr3_length: 17
cdr3_aa: CASSFGVAGGSTGELFF
cdr3_nt: TGTGCCAGCAGCTTCGGCGTAGCGGGGGGCTCGACCGGGGAGCTGTTTTTT

j_call: TRBJ2-3
d_call: TRBD2
clone_size: few
v_call: TRBV6-2/TRBV6-3
cdr3_length: 12
cdr3_aa: CASSQTSGTQYF
cdr3_nt: TGTGCCAGCAGTCAGACTAGCGGGACGCAGTATTTT

j_call: TRBJ2-5
d_call: -
clone_size: -
v_call: TRBV24-1
cdr3_length: 15
cdr3_aa: CATSDRAGWQETQYF
cdr3_nt: TGTGCCACCAGTGATCGGGCCGGGTGGCAAGAGACCCAGTACTTC

j_call: TRBJ1-5
d_call: -
clone_size: -
v_call: TRBV6-2/TRBV6-3
cdr3_length: 14
cdr3_aa: CASSGVSGNQPQHF
cdr3_nt: TGTGCCAGCAGCGGGGTGAGTGGCAATCAGCCCCAGCATTTT

j_call: TRBJ2-7
d_call: -
clone_size: few
v_call: TRBV6-2/TRBV6-3
cdr3_length: 11
cdr3_aa: CASSGIYEQYF
cdr3_nt: TGTGCCAGCAGTGGGATCTACGAGCAGTACTTC

j_call: TRBJ2-3
d_call: TRBD2
clone_size: -
v_call: TRBV7-8
cdr3_length: 16
cdr3_aa: CASSLVGAGPTDTQYF
cdr3_nt: TGTGCCAGCAGCTTAGTGGGAGCGGGGCCCACAGATACGCAGTATTTT

j_call: TRBJ2-7
d_call: -
clone_size: few
v_call: TRBV7-6
cdr3_length: 13
cdr3_aa: CASSPQSSYEQYF
cdr3_nt: TGTGCCAGCAGCCCCCAGAGCTCCTACGAGCAGTACTTC

j_call: TRBJ2-1
d_call: TRBD2
clone_size: many
v_call: TRBV5-1
cdr3_length: 15
cdr3_aa: CASSLPSGPYSEQFF
cdr3_nt: TGCGCCAGCAGCTTGCCTAGCGGACCATACAGTGAGCAGTTCTTC

j_call: TRBJ2-1
d_call: TRBD1
clone_size: few
v_call: TRBV29-1
cdr3_length: 14
cdr3_aa: CSVEGDRVMDEQFF
cdr3_nt: TGCAGCGTTGAGGGGGACAGGGTAATGGATGAGCAGTTCTTC

j_call: TRBJ2-5
d_call: -
clone_size: few
v_call: TRBV4-1
cdr3_length: 11
cdr3_aa: CASSQGLVQYF
cdr3_nt: TGCGCCAGCAGCCAAGGACTAGTCCAGTACTTC

j_call: TRBJ2-7
d_call: TRBD1
clone_size: many
v_call: TRBV4-3
cdr3_length: 13
cdr3_aa: CASSQRTGNEQYF
cdr3_nt: TGCGCCAGCAGCCAACGGACAGGGAACGAGCAGTACTTC

j_call: TRBJ2-7
d_call: TRBD1
clone_size: -
v_call: TRBV6-6
cdr3_length: 15
cdr3_aa: CASSVTPGQLYEQYF
cdr3_nt: TGTGCCAGCAGTGTAACTCCGGGACAGCTTTACGAGCAGTACTTC

j_call: TRBJ2-7
d_call: TRBD2
clone_size: -
v_call: TRBV20-1
cdr3_length: 14
cdr3_aa: CSAPNFAGGGEQYF
cdr3_nt: TGCAGTGCGCCGAACTTTGCGGGGGGCGGCGAGCAGTACTTC

j_call: TRBJ1-5
d_call: TRBD1
clone_size: -
v_call: TRBV3-1
cdr3_length: 15
cdr3_aa: CASSQLGQGNQPQHF
cdr3_nt: TGTGCCAGCAGCCAACTTGGACAGGGAAATCAGCCCCAGCATTTT

j_call: TRBJ2-7
d_call: TRBD1
clone_size: many
v_call: TRBV27
cdr3_length: 15
cdr3_aa: CASSLSGQGAYEQYF
cdr3_nt: TGTGCCAGCAGTTTATCGGGGCAGGGGGCCTACGAGCAGTACTTC